The next 25 T cell receptor beta chains were all read from a single sample in a study of T cell changes during pregnancy in multiple sclerosis. Using immunoSEQ multiplex PCR, the repertoire was profiled, and TCRdb retains in-frame clones only, with some absent. The profile covers roughly 90,000 clones, with more than 85% appearing a single time and around 1.7% taken by the ten largest. This sample comprised peripheral blood, obtained in the first trimester of pregnancy. The receptors derive from a female donor in good health, enrolled as a control in a pregnancy study.

The chain recombines TRBV5-6 with TRBJ1-4, with a weak D call TRBD1 (5 bases). The CDR3 consists of 13 residues. The ends were cut back, 3 bases at V and 8 bases at J, with 11 bases in the middle. Germline V gene sequence: CDR1 SGHDT, CDR2 YYEEEE. The CDR3 loop is CASSWGVGEKLFF. For the CDR3, the DNA is TGTGCCAGCAGCTGGGGGGTAGGAGAAAAACTGTTTTTT.

This chain connects TRBV5-6 to TRBJ1-4; no definite D call. The germline V gene has CDR1 SGHDT and CDR2 YYEEEE. Trimming pared 0 bases from V and 2 bases from J, leaving 14 bases between. There are 17 residues in the CDR3. The CDR3 DNA reads TGTGCCAGCAGCTTGGCCTTTGACAACCCCACTAATGAAAAACTGTTTTTT. This translates into CASSLAFDNPTNEKLFF.

The CDR3 loop reads CASSPGQGAQETQYF. CDR3 DNA: TGTGCCAGCTCACCGGGACAGGGGGCCCAAGAGACCCAGTACTTC. J is TRBJ2-5 and V is TRBV18; TRBD1 agrees at 12 bases. Per the germline V gene, CDR1 is KGHSH and CDR2 is LQKENI. V shed 3 bases, J shed 1 base, and the junction held 0 bases outside the gene matches. This CDR3 region has 15 residues.

The CDR3 DNA reads as TGTGCCAGCAGCCTGGGACAGCATAGCAATCAGCCCCAGCATTTT. This codes for CASSLGQHSNQPQHF. This rearrangement joins TRBV7-9 to TRBJ1-5; 7 bases map to TRBD1. CDR3 length: 15 amino acids. Germline trimming cut 5 bases from V and 0 bases from J; bases unmatched to any gene: 4. Per germline, CDR1 SEHNR and CDR2 FQNEAQ (reference sequence).

This chain links TRBV6-5 with TRBJ1-4, with 7 bases lining up with TRBD1. J lost 8 bases, V lost 6 bases, and 6 bases had no gene match. Germline V gene sequence: CDR1 MNHEY, CDR2 SVGAGI. This CDR3 contains 13 residues. CDR3: CASRSQGPEKLFF. For the CDR3, the DNA is TGTGCCAGCAGATCACAGGGGCCGGAAAAACTGTTTTTT.

J is TRBJ1-6 and V is TRBV6-1; perhaps TRBD1 as D (6 bases). The V end lost 8 bases, the J end lost 7 bases, and 9 bases lay between the germline ends. The germline CDR1 and CDR2 sequences are MNHNS and SASEGT. The CDR3 has 12 residues. Written as DNA, the CDR3 is TGTGCCAGCGGAACAGGGAATTCACCCCTCCACTTT. It encodes CASGTGNSPLHF.

This chain uses TRBV9 with TRBJ2-3, with 7 positions matching TRBD1. V gave up 3 bases and J gave up 1 base; unmatched junction bases: 5. The CDR3 is 15 residues long. CDR1 is SGDLS and CDR2 is YYNGEE in the germline V gene. CDR3 sequence reads: CASSAQGIGTDTQYF. The DNA of the CDR3 is TGTGCCAGCAGCGCACAGGGGATCGGCACAGATACGCAGTATTTT.

This clone was seen a handful of times. This CDR3 is also generated by other DNA sequences in the sample. The V call is TRBV13, the J call TRBJ1-3, with a weak D call TRBD1 (6 bases). Germline CDR1 PRHDT, CDR2 FYEKMQ (reference sequence). CDR3 length: 15 residues. V lost 5 bases and J 0 bases, leaving 11 bases between the germline ends. CDR3 sequence reads: CASSLDSSSGNTIYF. CDR3 coding DNA: TGTGCCAGCAGCCTGGACAGCAGCTCTGGAAACACCATATATTTT.

On this clone: Other nucleotide sequences in the sample specify the same CDR3. J is TRBJ2-3 and V is TRBV4-3; weak D call: TRBD2 (5 bases). The V gene lost 1 base and the J gene lost 5 bases, with 13 bases spanning the gap. CDR1 is LGHNA and CDR2 is YSLEER in the germline V gene. The CDR3 has 15 amino acids. The CDR3 sequence is CASSQGRVGRDTQYF. In DNA form, the CDR3 reads TGCGCCAGCAGCCAAGGAAGGGTAGGGAGAGATACGCAGTATTTT.

This sequence joins TRBV10-3 and TRBJ1-6; TRBD1 agrees at 7 bases. Germline loops: CDR1 ENHRY, CDR2 SYGVKD. The V gene end was trimmed by 9 bases and the J gene end by 6 bases; junction bases not matched to a gene: 5. The CDR3 has 13 residues. The CDR3 region is CAMTGQANSPLHF. The CDR3 nucleotides are TGTGCCATGACAGGGCAAGCTAATTCACCCCTCCACTTT.

This clone was counted a few times. The rearrangement uses TRBV7-3 and TRBJ2-2; D is possibly TRBD1 (6 bases). The CDR3 runs 13 residues. The V and J ends lost 1 base and 6 bases respectively, with 6 bases between them. CDR1 SGHTA and CDR2 FQGTGA come from the germline V gene. The CDR3 is CASSLRGPGELFF. The CDR3 DNA is TGTGCCAGCAGCTTAAGGGGGCCCGGGGAGCTGTTTTTT.

The chain combines TRBV27 with TRBJ1-1, with 10 bases fitting TRBD1. This CDR3 region has 17 residues. Per the germline V gene, CDR1 is MNHEY and CDR2 is SMNVEV (reference sequence). V was pared by 4 bases and J by 1 base, with 9 bases of the junction left unmatched. DNA for the CDR3: TGTGCCAGCAGTTATATCGGGACAGGGGAAAAGAACACTGAAGCTTTCTTT. This gives the protein CASSYIGTGEKNTEAFF.

The chain links TRBV27 to TRBJ1-5; D is ambiguous. The V gene's germline CDR1 is MNHEY and CDR2 SMNVEV (reference sequence). The V and J ends lost 3 bases and 0 bases respectively, with 9 bases between them. The CDR3 totals 15 residues. CDR3 sequence reads: CASSLGSYSNQPQHF. The CDR3 coding sequence is TGTGCCAGCAGTTTGGGCAGTTATAGCAATCAGCCCCAGCATTTT.

This chain joins TRBV11-2 and TRBJ2-5; D may be TRBD1 (6 bases). The CDR3 totals 13 residues. CDR1 and CDR2 (germline): SGHAT, FQNNGV. V lost 4 bases and J lost 3, with 9 bases in between. In nucleotides, the CDR3 is TGTGCCAGCAGCTGGGACACAGAAGAGACCCAGTACTTC. Its protein is CASSWDTEETQYF.

V usage is TRBV9 and J usage is TRBJ1-5; D unresolved. The V end was cut by 0 bases, the J end by 0 bases, with 13 bases between. The CDR3 sequence is 17 residues long. Germline lookup yields CDR1 SGDLS and CDR2 YYNGEE. The CDR3 DNA is TGTGCCAGCAGCGTAGTCACTACTGGGAGTAGCAATCAGCCCCAGCATTTT. Translation gives CASSVVTTGSSNQPQHF.

This clone showed up just once. The CDR3 loop is CASSQPRTSGGARYYEQYF. DNA for the CDR3: TGCGCCAGCAGCCAGCCTAGGACTAGCGGGGGGGCCCGTTACTACGAGCAGTACTTC. The rearrangement links TRBV4-1 to TRBJ2-7, with 15 positions matching TRBD2. CDR3 length: 19 amino acids. With 3 bases clipped from V and 3 bases from J, the junction kept 12 bases outside the gene matches. Germline V gene sequence: CDR1 MGHRA, CDR2 YSYEKL.

The J gene is TRBJ1-1, the V gene TRBV7-2; TRBD1 is a possible D gene (5 bases). V dropped 4 bases and J dropped 0 bases, with 12 bases sitting between them. Germline V gene lookup returns CDR1 SGHTA and CDR2 FQGNSA. The CDR3 loop spans 15 amino acids. Here the CDR3 reads CASSWGVEMNTEAFF. CDR3 coding DNA: TGTGCCAGCAGCTGGGGGGTAGAAATGAACACTGAAGCTTTCTTT.

The chain uses TRBV4-3 and TRBJ2-2; perhaps TRBD1 as D (6 bases). Germline CDR1 is LGHNA and CDR2 is YSLEER. V shed 1 base and J shed 9 bases, with 9 bases lying between them. There are 13 residues in the CDR3. The CDR3 reads CASSQVGARELFF. DNA of the CDR3: TGCGCCAGCAGCCAAGTGGGGGCCAGGGAGCTGTTTTTT.

The genes are TRBV9 and TRBJ2-1; 11 bases agree with TRBD2. Germline-derived CDR1 and CDR2 are SGDLS and YYNGEE. V shed 2 bases, J shed 0 bases, and the junction held 7 bases outside the gene matches. The CDR3 is made up of 18 amino acids. The CDR3 spells CASSVVTSGASSYNEQFF. CDR3 DNA sequence: TGTGCCAGCAGCGTCGTGACTAGCGGGGCAAGCTCCTACAATGAGCAGTTCTTC.

The J gene is TRBJ2-2, the V gene TRBV7-3; maybe TRBD2 (5 bases). CDR3 length: 18 amino acids. Between the trimmed V and J ends, which lost 1 base and 0 bases, there was a span of 15 bases. Germline CDR1 and CDR2: SGHTA and FQGTGA. The CDR3 loop reads CASSLKIRGSPNTGELFF. CDR3 in DNA: TGTGCCAGCAGCTTAAAAATCCGGGGTAGCCCGAACACCGGGGAGCTGTTTTTT.

This clone has only one observation. The chain links TRBV6-1 to TRBJ1-2, with 7 nucleotides matching TRBD1. Germline V gives CDR1 MNHNS, CDR2 SASEGT. This CDR3 is built from 14 residues. The junction had 5 bases not matched to a gene; V was cut back by 5 bases and J by 2 bases. CDR3: CASSYSQGNYGYTF. For the CDR3, the DNA is TGTGCCAGCAGTTATTCACAGGGGAACTATGGCTACACCTTC.

The chain is built from TRBV25-1 and TRBJ2-7, with a possible D match to TRBD1 (6 bases). Germline CDR1 MGHDK, CDR2 SYGVNS. Trimming cost V 9 bases and J 0 bases, with 12 bases left between them. The CDR3 length is 13 residues. CDR3 region: CASRDTSSYEQYF. The CDR3 nucleotides read TGTGCCAGTAGGGACACTAGCTCCTACGAGCAGTACTTC.

This sequence joins TRBV5-1 and TRBJ2-7; D call uncertain. Germline CDR1 and CDR2: SGHRS and YFSETQ. This CDR3 region has 11 residues. The V end was cut by 0 bases, the J end by 5 bases, with 3 bases between. This CDR3 reads CASSLGNEQYF. The CDR3 bases are TGCGCCAGCAGCTTGGGTAACGAGCAGTACTTC.

The chain couples TRBV19 to TRBJ1-6; tentatively, D is TRBD1 (5 bases). V was clipped by 7 bases and J by 0 bases, with 22 bases between them. This CDR3 comprises 19 residues. Germline V gene sequence: CDR1 LNHDA, CDR2 SQIVND (reference sequence). CDR3 region: CASTPRPGSTPSYNSPLHF. For the CDR3, the DNA is TGTGCCAGTACCCCTCGTCCAGGGTCGACCCCCTCCTATAATTCACCCCTCCACTTT.

This chain links TRBV7-6 with TRBJ2-1, with D perhaps TRBD1 (6 bases). There are 13 residues in the CDR3. V was shortened by 1 base and J by 8 bases, with 9 bases between the two germline ends. Germline V gives CDR1 SGHVS, CDR2 FNYEAQ. CDR3 nucleotides: TGTGCCAGCAGCTTAGGGGGGCAGGATGAGCAGTTCTTC. Translated: CASSLGGQDEQFF.